This passage covers 4 T cell receptor beta chains from one sample sequenced in a study of PD-L1 blockade in urothelial cancer. TCRdb keeps only in-frame clones here, not all; method: immunoSEQ multiplex PCR. The data show tens of thousands of clones, with around 89% seen just once and around 1.8% held by the top ten. Source: PBMCs, taken around atezolizumab (anti-PD-L1) treatment. The receptors were gathered from a man aged 55 to 70 with urothelial cancer.

The CDR3 loop is CSVDRAGSYGEQFF. CDR3 nucleotide sequence: TGCAGCGTTGATAGGGCGGGGTCATATGGTGAGCAGTTCTTC. The V gene is TRBV29-1, the J gene TRBJ2-1, with D possibly being TRBD2 (6 bases). The CDR3 spans 14 residues. Per germline, CDR1 SQVTM and CDR2 ANQGSEA. V lost 3 bases and J 9 bases, leaving 18 bases between the germline ends.

The chain links TRBV5-1 to TRBJ2-4; tentatively, D is TRBD1 (5 bases). This CDR3 has 16 amino acids. Trimming left V 4 bases short and J 1 base short, with 15 bases between. The V gene's germline CDR1 is SGHRS and CDR2 YFSETQ. CDR3 nucleotides: TGCGCCAGCAGCCAGGAACAGGCCCTTGCCAAAAACATTCAGTACTTC. It is translated as CASSQEQALAKNIQYF.

The rearrangement uses TRBV2 and TRBJ1-4; 9 bases match TRBD1. Trimming at V came to 6 bases and at J to 6 bases, leaving 8 bases not matched to a gene. The CDR3 is made up of 15 amino acids. Per germline, CDR1 SNHLY and CDR2 FYNNEI. CDR3 in DNA: TGTGCCAGCAGCCCCGGGACAGGGTGGCATGAAAAACTGTTTTTT. This sequence encodes CASSPGTGWHEKLFF.

CDR3 DNA: TGTGCCAGTAGTATAAGAGTGACTAGCGGGAGGAGGGGAGAGACCCAGTACTTC. It translates to CASSIRVTSGRRGETQYF. This chain links TRBV19 with TRBJ2-5; 13 nucleotides align to TRBD2. V trimming: 2 bases; J trimming: 4 bases; junction bases outside the gene matches: 10. The CDR3 spans 18 residues. In germline, CDR1 is LNHDA, CDR2 SQIVND (reference sequence). Looking up the rest from reference TRBV19 and TRBJ2-5 gives the full variable domain: DGGITQSPKYLFRKEGQNVTLSCEQNLNHDAMYWYRQDPGQGLRLIYYSQIVNDFQKGDIAEGYSVSREKKESFPLTVTSAQKNPTAFYLCASSIRVTSGRRGETQYFGPGTRLLVL.